This T cell receptor (beta chain) is drawn from a study of blood T cell repertoires in COVID-19. The overall study: There were acute and convalescent COVID-19 samples, and they came from the United States, Italy and Spain.

As processed by the authors: Estimates of nucleated cell counts were drawn from the amplification of reference gene primers. Profiling relied on immunoSEQ multiplex PCR, and the TCRdb table lists in-frame clones only, not all of them. V and J calls and clone size are copied from that table; D and trimming were computed from the DNA. The sample carries over 250,000 clones, approximately 89% recorded once. Germline lookup yields CDR1 MDHEN and CDR2 SYDVKM. The length of the CDR3 is 12 residues. V was pared by 4 bases and J by 6 bases, with 1 base of the junction left unmatched. Sequencing input: peripheral blood. The clonotype comes from a woman in her fifties or sixties with acute or convalescent COVID-19. The chain joins TRBV28 to TRBJ1-2, with 8 nucleotides matching TRBD1. The CDR3 loop is CASSWTGHGYTF. CDR3 coding DNA: TGTGCCAGCAGTTGGACAGGGCATGGCTACACCTTC.